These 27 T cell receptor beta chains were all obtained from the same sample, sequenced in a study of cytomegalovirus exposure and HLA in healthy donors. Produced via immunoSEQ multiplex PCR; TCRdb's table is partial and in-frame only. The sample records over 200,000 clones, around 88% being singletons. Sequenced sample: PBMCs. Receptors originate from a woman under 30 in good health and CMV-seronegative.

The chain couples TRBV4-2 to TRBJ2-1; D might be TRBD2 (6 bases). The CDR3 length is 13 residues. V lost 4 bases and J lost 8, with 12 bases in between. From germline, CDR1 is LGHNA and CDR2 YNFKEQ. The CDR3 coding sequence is TGTGCCAGCAGCCCCCTCGGGGGAGATGAGCAGTTCTTC. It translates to CASSPLGGDEQFF.

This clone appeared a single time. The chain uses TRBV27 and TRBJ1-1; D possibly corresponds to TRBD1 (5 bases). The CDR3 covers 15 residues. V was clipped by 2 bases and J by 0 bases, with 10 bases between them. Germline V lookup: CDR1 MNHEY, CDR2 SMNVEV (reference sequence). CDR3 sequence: CASSLSQGLNTEAFF. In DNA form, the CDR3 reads TGTGCCAGCAGTTTAAGCCAGGGCTTGAACACTGAAGCTTTCTTT.

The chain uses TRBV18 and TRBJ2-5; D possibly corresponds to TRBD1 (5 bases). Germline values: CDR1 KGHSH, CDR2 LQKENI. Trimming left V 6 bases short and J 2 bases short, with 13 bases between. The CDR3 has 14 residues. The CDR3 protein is CASSPTRDQETQYF. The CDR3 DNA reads TGTGCCAGCTCTCCAACCAGGGATCAAGAGACCCAGTACTTC. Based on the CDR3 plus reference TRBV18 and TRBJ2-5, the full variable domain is NAGVMQNPRHLVRRRGQEARLRCSPMKGHSHVYWYRQLPEEGLKFMVYLQKENIIDESGMPKERFSAEFPKEGPSILRIQQVVRGDSAAYFCASSPTRDQETQYFGPGTRLLVL.

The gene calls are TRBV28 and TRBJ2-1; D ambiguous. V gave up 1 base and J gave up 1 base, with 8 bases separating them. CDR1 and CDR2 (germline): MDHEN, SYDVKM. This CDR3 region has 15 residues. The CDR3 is CASSLFATSYNEQFF. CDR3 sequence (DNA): TGTGCCAGCAGTTTATTTGCCACTTCCTACAATGAGCAGTTCTTC.

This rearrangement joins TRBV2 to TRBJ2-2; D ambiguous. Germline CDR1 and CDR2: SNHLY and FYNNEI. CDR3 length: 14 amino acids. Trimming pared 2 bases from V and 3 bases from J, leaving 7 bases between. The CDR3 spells CASSEPSHTGELFF. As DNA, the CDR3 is TGTGCCAGCAGTGAACCCTCCCACACCGGGGAGCTGTTTTTT. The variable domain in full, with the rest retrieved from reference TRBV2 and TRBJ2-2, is EPEVTQTPSHQVTQMGQEVILRCVPISNHLYFYWYRQILGQKVEFLVSFYNNEISEKSEIFDDQFSVERPDGSNFTLKIRSTKLEDSAMYFCASSEPSHTGELFFGEGSRLTVL.

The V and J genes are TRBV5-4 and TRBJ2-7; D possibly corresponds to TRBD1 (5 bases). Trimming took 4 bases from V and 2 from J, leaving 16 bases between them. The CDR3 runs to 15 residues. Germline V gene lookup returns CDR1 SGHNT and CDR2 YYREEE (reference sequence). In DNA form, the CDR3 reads TGTGCCAGCAGCCTCGACAGCCAAGCTACCTACGAGCAGTACTTC. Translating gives CASSLDSQATYEQYF.

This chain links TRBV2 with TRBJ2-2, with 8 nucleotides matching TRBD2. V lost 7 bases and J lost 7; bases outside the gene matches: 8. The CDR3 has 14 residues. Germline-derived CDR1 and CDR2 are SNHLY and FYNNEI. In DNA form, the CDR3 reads TGTGCCAGCAAGGGACTAGTCTTCGACGGGGAGCTGTTTTTT. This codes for CASKGLVFDGELFF.

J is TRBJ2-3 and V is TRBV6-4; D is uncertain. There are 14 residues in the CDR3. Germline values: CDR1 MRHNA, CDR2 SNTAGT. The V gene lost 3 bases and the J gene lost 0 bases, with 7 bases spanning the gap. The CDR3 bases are TGTGCCAGCAGTGATGGCGGAAGCACAGATACGCAGTATTTT. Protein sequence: CASSDGGSTDTQYF.

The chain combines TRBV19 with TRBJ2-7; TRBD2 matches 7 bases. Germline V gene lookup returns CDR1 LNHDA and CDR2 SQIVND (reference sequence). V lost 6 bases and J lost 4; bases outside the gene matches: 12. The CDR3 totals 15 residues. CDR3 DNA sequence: TGTGCCAGTAGCCCTACTCGGACTAGGACTTACGAGCAGTACTTC. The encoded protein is CASSPTRTRTYEQYF. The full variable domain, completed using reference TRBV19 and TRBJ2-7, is DGGITQSPKYLFRKEGQNVTLSCEQNLNHDAMYWYRQDPGQGLRLIYYSQIVNDFQKGDIAEGYSVSREKKESFPLTVTSAQKNPTAFYLCASSPTRTRTYEQYFGPGTRLTVT.

The CDR3 protein is CASSPTVGTGRGNIQYF. CDR3 nucleotide sequence: TGTGCCAGCAGCCCAACTGTCGGGACCGGCAGGGGAAACATTCAGTACTTC. The rearrangement links TRBV5-4 to TRBJ2-4; tentative D call: TRBD1 (6 bases). The germline V gene encodes CDR1 SGHNT and CDR2 YYREEE (reference sequence). The CDR3 runs to 17 residues. The V gene lost 4 bases and the J gene lost 6 bases, with 23 bases spanning the gap. The full variable domain, its missing parts supplied by reference TRBV5-4 and TRBJ2-4, is ETGVTQSPTHLIKTRGQQVTLRCSSQSGHNTVSWYQQALGQGPQFIFQYYREEENGRGNFPPRFSGLQFPNYSSELNVNALELDDSALYLCASSPTVGTGRGNIQYFGAGTRLSVL.

In DNA, the CDR3 is TGTGCCAGCAGGAGGGACAGTGCCTACGAGCAGTACTTC. This codes for CASRRDSAYEQYF. The rearrangement uses TRBV6-1 and TRBJ2-7; 7 bases map to TRBD1. This CDR3 is 13 amino acids long. Trimming took 6 bases from V and 2 from J; bases not matched to a gene: 4. Germline CDR1 MNHNS, CDR2 SASEGT.

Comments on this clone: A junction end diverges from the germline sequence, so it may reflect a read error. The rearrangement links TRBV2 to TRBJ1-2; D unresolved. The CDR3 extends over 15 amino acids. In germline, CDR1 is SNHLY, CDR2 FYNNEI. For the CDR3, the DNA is TGTGCCAGCAGTGAGGGTGGAGCGTACTACTATGGCTACGCCTTC. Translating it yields CASSEGGAYYYGYAF. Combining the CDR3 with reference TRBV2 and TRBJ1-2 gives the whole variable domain EPEVTQTPSHQVTQMGQEVILRCVPISNHLYFYWYRQILGQKVEFLVSFYNNEISEKSEIFDDQFSVERPDGSNFTLKIRSTKLEDSAMYFCASSEGGAYYYGYAFGSGTRLTVV.

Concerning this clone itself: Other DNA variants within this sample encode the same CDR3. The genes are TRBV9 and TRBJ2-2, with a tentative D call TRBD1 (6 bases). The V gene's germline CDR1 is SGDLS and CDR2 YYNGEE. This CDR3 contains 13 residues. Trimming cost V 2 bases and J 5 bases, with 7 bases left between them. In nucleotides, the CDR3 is TGTGCCAGCAGCGTCGGGACAACCGGGGAGCTGTTTTTT. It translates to CASSVGTTGELFF.

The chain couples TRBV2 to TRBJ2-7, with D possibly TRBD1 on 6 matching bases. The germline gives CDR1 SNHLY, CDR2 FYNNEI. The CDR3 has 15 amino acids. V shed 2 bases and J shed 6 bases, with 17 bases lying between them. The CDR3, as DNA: TGTGCCAGCAGTGAACCCCAGGGGCCACCGGCCGAGCAGTACTTC. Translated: CASSEPQGPPAEQYF.

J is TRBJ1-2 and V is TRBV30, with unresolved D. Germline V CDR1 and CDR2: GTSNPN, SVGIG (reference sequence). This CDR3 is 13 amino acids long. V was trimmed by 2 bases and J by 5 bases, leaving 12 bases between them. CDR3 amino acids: CAWSQHRGYGYTF. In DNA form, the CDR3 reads TGTGCCTGGAGTCAACACCGAGGGTATGGCTACACCTTC. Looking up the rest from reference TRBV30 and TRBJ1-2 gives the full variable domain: SQTIHQWPATLVQPVGSPLSLECTVEGTSNPNLYWYRQAAGRGLQLLFYSVGIGQISSEVPQNLSASRPQDRQFILSSKKLLLSDSGFYLCAWSQHRGYGYTFGSGTRLTVV.

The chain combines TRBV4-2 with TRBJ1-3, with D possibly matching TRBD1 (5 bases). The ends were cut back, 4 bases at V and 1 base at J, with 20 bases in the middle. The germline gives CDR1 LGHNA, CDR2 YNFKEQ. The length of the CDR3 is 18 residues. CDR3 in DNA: TGTGCCAGCAGCCTCAACCTTTACAGGTCTCCATCTGGAAACACCATATATTTT. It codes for CASSLNLYRSPSGNTIYF.

The DNA for the CDR3 is TGTGCCAGCAGTTTAGCCCCCCGACAGGGAGTCGGGGAGCTGTTTTTT. This encodes CASSLAPRQGVGELFF. The V and J genes are TRBV27 and TRBJ2-2; 7 bases are shared with TRBD1. With V trimmed by 2 bases and J by 7 bases, 10 bases remained unmatched. Germline loops: CDR1 MNHEY, CDR2 SMNVEV (reference sequence). The CDR3 totals 16 residues.

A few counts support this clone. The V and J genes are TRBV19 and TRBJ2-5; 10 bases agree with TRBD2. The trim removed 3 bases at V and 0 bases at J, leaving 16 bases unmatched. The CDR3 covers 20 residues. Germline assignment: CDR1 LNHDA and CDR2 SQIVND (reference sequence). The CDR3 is CASSMRSVLAGSTDQETQYF. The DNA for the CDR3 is TGTGCCAGTAGTATGCGATCGGTACTAGCGGGGAGTACCGACCAAGAGACCCAGTACTTC.

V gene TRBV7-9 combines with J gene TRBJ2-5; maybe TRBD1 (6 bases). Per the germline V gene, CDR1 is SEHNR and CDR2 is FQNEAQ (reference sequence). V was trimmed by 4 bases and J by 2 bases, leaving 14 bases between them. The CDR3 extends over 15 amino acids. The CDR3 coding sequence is TGTGCCAGCAGCTCACTCCAGACAGGTCAAGAGACCCAGTACTTC. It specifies CASSSLQTGQETQYF.

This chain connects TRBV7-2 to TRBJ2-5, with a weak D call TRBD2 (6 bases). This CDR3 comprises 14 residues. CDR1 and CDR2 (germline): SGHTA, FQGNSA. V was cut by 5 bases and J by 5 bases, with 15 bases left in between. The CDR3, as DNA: TGTGCCAGCAGCGGCGGGCAGAGCGGGGAGACCCAGTACTTC. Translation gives CASSGGQSGETQYF.

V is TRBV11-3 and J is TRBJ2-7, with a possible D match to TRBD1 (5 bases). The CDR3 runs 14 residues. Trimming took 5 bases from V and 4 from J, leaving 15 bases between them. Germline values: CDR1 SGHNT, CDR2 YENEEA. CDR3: CASSPRQSLYEQYF. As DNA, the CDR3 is TGTGCCAGCAGCCCCCGACAGAGCCTGTACGAGCAGTACTTC.

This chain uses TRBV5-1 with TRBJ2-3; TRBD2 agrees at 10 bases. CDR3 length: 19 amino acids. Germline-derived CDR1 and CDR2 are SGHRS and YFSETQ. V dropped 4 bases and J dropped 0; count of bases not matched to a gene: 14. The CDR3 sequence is CASSTLGLAGAASTDTQYF. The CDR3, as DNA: TGCGCCAGCAGCACACTAGGGCTAGCGGGAGCCGCTAGCACAGATACGCAGTATTTT.

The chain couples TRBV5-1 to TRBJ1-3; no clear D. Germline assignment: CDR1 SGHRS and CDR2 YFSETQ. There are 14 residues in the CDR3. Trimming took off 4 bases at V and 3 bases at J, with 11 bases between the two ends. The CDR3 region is CASSVGVSGNTIYF. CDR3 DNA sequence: TGCGCCAGCAGCGTGGGTGTTAGTGGAAACACCATATATTTT.

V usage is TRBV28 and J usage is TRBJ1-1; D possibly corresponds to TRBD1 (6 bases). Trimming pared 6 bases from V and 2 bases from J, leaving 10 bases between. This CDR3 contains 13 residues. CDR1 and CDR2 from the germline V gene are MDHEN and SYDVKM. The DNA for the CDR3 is TGTGCCAGCAGCCAGGGGTTCAACACTGAAGCTTTCTTT. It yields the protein CASSQGFNTEAFF.

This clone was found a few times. In DNA form, the CDR3 reads TGTGCCAGTAGCCCTTGGCAGGGCTACGAGCAGTACTTC. It codes for CASSPWQGYEQYF. V gene TRBV19 combines with J gene TRBJ2-7, with D possibly matching TRBD1 (5 bases). CDR3 length equals 13 residues. In germline, CDR1 is LNHDA, CDR2 SQIVND (reference sequence). The V end was cut by 6 bases, the J end by 3 bases, with 12 bases between.

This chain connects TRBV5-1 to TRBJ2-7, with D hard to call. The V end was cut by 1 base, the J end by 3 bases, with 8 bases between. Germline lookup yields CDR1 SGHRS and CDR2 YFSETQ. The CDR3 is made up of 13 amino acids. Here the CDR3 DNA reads TGCGCCAGCAGCTTGTACCCCGGCTACGAGCAGTACTTC. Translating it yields CASSLYPGYEQYF.

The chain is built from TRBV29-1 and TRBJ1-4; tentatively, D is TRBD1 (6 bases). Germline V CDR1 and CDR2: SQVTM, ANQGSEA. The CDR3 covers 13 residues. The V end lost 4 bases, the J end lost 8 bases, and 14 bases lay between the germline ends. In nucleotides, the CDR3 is TGCAGCGTTGTGGGGAGGGGGACAGAAAAACTGTTTTTT. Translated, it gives CSVVGRGTEKLFF.